Described below is a single T cell receptor beta chain sequence and its context. This entry comes from a study of patients and donors after allogeneic stem cell transplantation. The V gene's germline CDR1 is SGHRS and CDR2 YFSETQ. This CDR3 is built from 14 residues. V lost 4 bases and J lost 8, with 16 bases in between. TCRdb re-derived calls from the RT-PCR reads in MiXCR, one entry per CDR3 protein. This sample has some 880,000 distinct CDR3 sequences; roughly 17% occur once, and the top ten carry around 5.5%. The sequencing input was blood, either unsorted or a sorted T cell fraction (not recorded which). J is TRBJ2-1 and V is TRBV5-1; D is uncertain. This receptor was obtained from a human donor who was either an allogeneic HSCT recipient or a stem cell or donor lymphocyte infusion donor (not recorded which). It is not recorded whose cells these are; they may come from a transplant donor. DNA for the CDR3: TGCGCCAGCAGCAAAGACACCTTAGTGGATGAGCAGTTCTTC. Translation: CASSKDTLVDEQFF.